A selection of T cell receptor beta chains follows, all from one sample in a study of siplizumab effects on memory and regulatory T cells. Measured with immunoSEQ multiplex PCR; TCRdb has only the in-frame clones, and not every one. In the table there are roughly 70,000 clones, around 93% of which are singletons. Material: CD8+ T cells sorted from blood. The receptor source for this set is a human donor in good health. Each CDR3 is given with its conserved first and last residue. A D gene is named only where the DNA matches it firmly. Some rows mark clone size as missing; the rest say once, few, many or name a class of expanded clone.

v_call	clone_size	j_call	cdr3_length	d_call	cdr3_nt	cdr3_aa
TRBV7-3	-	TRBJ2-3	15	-	TGTGCCAGCAGCTTAGGAACATATAGCACAGATACGCAGTATTTT	CASSLGTYSTDTQYF
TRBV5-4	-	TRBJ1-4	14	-	TGTGCCAGCAGTCCGGGACCGATTAATGAAAAACTGTTTTTT	CASSPGPINEKLFF
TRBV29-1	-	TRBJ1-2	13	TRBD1	TGCAGCGTAGACAGGGGCCCTAACTATGGCTACACCTTC	CSVDRGPNYGYTF
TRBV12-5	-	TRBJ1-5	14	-	TGTGCTAGTGGTTTGGTGGGGTCGAATCAGCCCCAGCATTTT	CASGLVGSNQPQHF
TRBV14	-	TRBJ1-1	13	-	TGTGCCAGCAGCCACCTGTCCAACACTGAAGCTTTCTTT	CASSHLSNTEAFF
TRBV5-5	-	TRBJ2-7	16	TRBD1	TGTGCCAGCAGCTTGGCCTTGGGGACAGGGCTCAACGAGCAGTACTTC	CASSLALGTGLNEQYF
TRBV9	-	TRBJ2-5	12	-	TGTGCCAGCAGCGTAGAGGGGGAGACCCAGTACTTC	CASSVEGETQYF
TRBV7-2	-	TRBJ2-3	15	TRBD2	TGTGCCAGCAGCAGGACTAGCGGGGTCACAGATACGCAGTATTTT	CASSRTSGVTDTQYF
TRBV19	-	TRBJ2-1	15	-	TGTGCCAGTAGTATTAGCGGGACAGGGTACAATGAGCAGTTCTTC	CASSISGTGYNEQFF
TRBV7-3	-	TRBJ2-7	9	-	TGTGCCAGCGGCTACGAGCAGTACTTC	CASGYEQYF
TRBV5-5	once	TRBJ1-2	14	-	TGTGCCAGCAGCTCACTGGACAGTATCTATGGCTACACCTTC	CASSSLDSIYGYTF
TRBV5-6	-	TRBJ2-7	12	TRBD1	TGTGCCAGCAGCCGGGACAGGATCGAGCAGTACTTC	CASSRDRIEQYF
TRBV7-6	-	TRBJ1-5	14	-	TGTGCCAGCAGCTTGCACAGGGTAGGGCAGCCCCAGCATTTT	CASSLHRVGQPQHF
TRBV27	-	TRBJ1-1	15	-	TGTGCCAGCAGTTTATCGGCAATCGGGGGTACTGAAGCTTTCTTT	CASSLSAIGGTEAFF
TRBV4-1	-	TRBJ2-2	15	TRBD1	TGCGCCAGCAGCCAAGCCGGGACAGGTGACGGGGAGCTGTTTTTT	CASSQAGTGDGELFF
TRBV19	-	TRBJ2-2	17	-	TGTGCCAGTAGTCCCTCGCCCTTCCAACTGAACACCGGGGAGCTGTTTTTT	CASSPSPFQLNTGELFF
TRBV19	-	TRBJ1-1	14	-	TGTGCCAGTAGTCCAGGGTCCATGAACACTGAAGCTTTCTTT	CASSPGSMNTEAFF
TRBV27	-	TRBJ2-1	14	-	TGTGCCAGCAGTAGTCGGGGCTCCTACAATGAGCAGTTCTTC	CASSSRGSYNEQFF
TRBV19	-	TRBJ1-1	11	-	TGTGCCAGTGGTAAAAATAGTGAAGCTTTCTTT	CASGKNSEAFF
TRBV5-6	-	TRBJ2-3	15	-	TGTGCCAGCAGCTTCGGACCGGGGGCGGGGGATACGCAGTATTTT	CASSFGPGAGDTQYF
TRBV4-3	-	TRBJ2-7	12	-	TGCGCCAGCAGCCAAGATCCCGTCGAGCAGTACTTC	CASSQDPVEQYF
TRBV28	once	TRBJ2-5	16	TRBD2	TGTGCCAGCAGCTCCATCAGCGGGGGATACCAAGAGACCCAGTACTTC	CASSSISGGYQETQYF
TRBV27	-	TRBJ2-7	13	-	TGTGCCAGCAGTTCCGGGATTCTCTACGAGCAGTACTTC	CASSSGILYEQYF
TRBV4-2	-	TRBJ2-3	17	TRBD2	TGTGCCAGCAGCCAAGGGGTGGGACTAGCGAGCACAGATACGCAGTATTTT	CASSQGVGLASTDTQYF